These 11 T cell receptor beta chains came from one sample sequenced in a study of breast tumors, draining lymph nodes, adjacent tissues. Samples came from axillary lymph nodes draining the breast cancer. TCRdb reanalysed the multiplex PCR reads using MiXCR and keeps one entry per CDR3 protein. The sample has over 150,000 distinct CDR3 sequences; 30% to 35% are singletons. Input material: axillary lymph node tissue. Every receptor here comes from a female donor with breast cancer. Some clones in this sample may be carry-over from other donors' samples.

This clonotype was observed a handful of times. V usage is TRBV27 and J usage is TRBJ2-1; D assignment may be TRBD1 or TRBD2 (6 bases each). The CDR3 totals 13 residues. Per the germline V gene, CDR1 is MNHEY and CDR2 is SMNVEV (reference sequence). Trimming pared 4 bases from V and 6 bases from J, leaving 10 bases between. The CDR3 DNA reads as TGTGCCAGCAGTTCAGAGGGGGGCAATGAGCAGTTCTTC. This encodes CASSSEGGNEQFF.

This clonotype was counted at least ten times. This chain joins TRBV6-5 and TRBJ1-3, with D perhaps matching TRBD1 (6 bases). Trimming took 5 bases from V and 0 from J, leaving 11 bases between them. This CDR3 has 15 amino acids. Germline V CDR1 and CDR2: MNHEY, SVGAGI. The CDR3 loop is CASSATGSSGNTIYF. In DNA form, the CDR3 reads TGTGCCAGCAGTGCTACAGGGAGCTCTGGAAACACCATATATTTT.

This clonotype was counted at least ten times. V is TRBV9 and J is TRBJ2-5; the match to TRBD2 covers 16 bases. The CDR3 is 17 residues long. Trimming cost V 4 bases and J 1 base; bases outside gene matches: 4. Germline V lookup: CDR1 SGDLS, CDR2 YYNGEE. CDR3 region: CASSKGLAGGGQETQYF. DNA for the CDR3: TGTGCCAGCAGCAAGGGACTAGCGGGAGGGGGCCAAGAGACCCAGTACTTC.

This clonotype was recorded many times. The chain carries TRBV5-1 and TRBJ2-5, with TRBD1 matching 10 bases. The J segment lost 2 bases and the V segment lost 4 bases, leaving 5 bases of the junction unmatched. The CDR3 length is 15 residues. From germline, CDR1 is SGHRS and CDR2 YFSETQ. This CDR3 is CASSPWGQGQETQYF. CDR3 DNA sequence: TGCGCCAGCAGCCCATGGGGACAGGGGCAAGAGACCCAGTACTTC.

This clonotype was found many times. This rearrangement joins TRBV2 to TRBJ2-1; the match to TRBD2 covers 10 bases. CDR3 size: 15 residues. V gave up 6 bases and J gave up 4 bases; unmatched junction bases: 6. Germline V lookup: CDR1 SNHLY, CDR2 FYNNEI. The CDR3 nucleotides are TGTGCCAGCAGGGGACTAGCGTCCAGATACAATGAGCAGTTCTTC. The encoded protein is CASRGLASRYNEQFF.

The sample holds many counts of this clonotype. J is TRBJ1-1 and V is TRBV6-6; no clear D gene. Germline V gives CDR1 MNHNY, CDR2 SVGAGI (reference sequence). CDR3 length equals 15 residues. V lost 6 bases, J lost 5 bases, and 19 bases lay in between. In DNA form, the CDR3 reads TGTGCCAGCAGCCTAGCTTCAAGAGTCGGGACTGAAGCTTTCTTT. It specifies CASSLASRVGTEAFF.

The genes are TRBV7-2 and TRBJ1-4, with D uncertain. V was trimmed by 5 bases and J by 5 bases, leaving 18 bases between them. Germline CDR1 SGHTA, CDR2 FQGNSA. The CDR3 totals 16 residues. CDR3 protein: CASSPRTSGFNEKLFF. The CDR3 DNA reads TGTGCCAGCAGCCCCAGGACTAGCGGGTTCAATGAAAAACTGTTTTTT.

With respect to this clonotype: Being one base from a much bigger clone, this may be a read error. The V and J genes are TRBV20-1 and TRBJ2-6; D is tentatively TRBD1 or TRBD2 (5 bases each). The CDR3 loop spans 16 amino acids. The V gene's germline CDR1 is DFQATT and CDR2 SNEGSKA (reference sequence). In DNA form, the CDR3 reads TGCAGTGCTGCTCAGGGACGGCGCTCTGCGGCCAACGTCCTGACTTTC. Its protein is CSAAQGRRSAANVLTF.

This clonotype was found many times. This chain links TRBV6-4 with TRBJ2-5; tentatively, D is TRBD1 (6 bases). The CDR3 covers 14 residues. Germline V CDR1 and CDR2: MRHNA, SNTAGT. V lost 10 bases and J lost 2, with 17 bases in between. The CDR3 loop reads CANNHRTVQETQYF. The CDR3, as DNA: TGTGCCAACAATCACCGGACAGTTCAAGAGACCCAGTACTTC.

V gene TRBV5-6 combines with J gene TRBJ2-7; TRBD2 matches at 11 bases. J gave up 5 bases and V 5 bases, and 9 bases lay outside the gene matches. CDR3 size: 15 residues. The germline CDR1 and CDR2 sequences are SGHDT and YYEEEE. This chain's CDR3 is CASSPGTSGRDEQYF. The CDR3 DNA follows: TGTGCCAGCAGTCCCGGGACTAGCGGAAGGGACGAGCAGTACTTC. Full variable domain (remainder filled in from reference TRBV5-6 and TRBJ2-7): DAGVTQSPTHLIKTRGQQVTLRCSPKSGHDTVSWYQQALGQGPQFIFQYYEEEERQRGNFPDRFSGHQFPNYSSELNVNALLLGDSALYLCASSPGTSGRDEQYFGPGTRLTVT.

This clonotype has a count of ten or more. CDR3 residues: CSASIGGYEQYF. The CDR3 DNA is TGCAGTGCTAGTATCGGCGGCTACGAGCAGTACTTC. The chain employs TRBV20-1 and TRBJ2-7; D remains ambiguous. Trimming left V 3 bases short and J 3 bases short, with 9 bases between. The V gene's germline CDR1 is DFQATT and CDR2 SNEGSKA (reference sequence). The CDR3 sequence is 12 residues long.